This TCR beta chain was identified in a study of T-cell reconstitution after alpha-beta-depleted transplantation in children. Study findings and constraints: Some patients owed their high day-60 TCRbeta diversity to surviving recipient T cells and thymic progenitors. One year post-transplant, T-cell counts and diversity were largely derived from T cells produced anew. Several hundred graft clones that had expanded were reportedly the source of alpha-beta T cells about two months after transplant.

Preparation of the TCRbeta library involved a method that used unique molecular identifiers. A single record per CDR3 protein comes from TCRdb applying MiXCR to the PCR reads. The sample lists about 980,000 distinct CDR3 sequences; roughly 29% were seen once. This clonotype occurred many times. Its antigen is still unknown. The germline V gene has CDR1 SGHTA and CDR2 FQGTGA. The ends lost 6 bases at V and 7 bases at J; junction bases unmatched: 14. The CDR3 length is 15 residues. This receptor was identified in a boy in the first two years of life who had a stem cell transplant for SCID, so the T cells may come from the graft donor. This rearrangement joins TRBV7-3 to TRBJ1-1, with 7 bases identical to TRBD1. This material consisted of PBMCs, mostly from graft donor cells, taken 360 days after TCRalphabeta/CD19-depleted stem cell transplant. CDR3 sequence (DNA): TGTGCCAGCAGTTTCACCGGGACAGCGGTTTTTGAAGCTTTCTTT. Translation gives CASSFTGTAVFEAFF.